This section outlines one T cell receptor (beta chain) sequence together with its context. Its antigen target is currently unknown. No much larger clone exists at a distance of one base, and base qualities are not known. In the prospective study, participants were about 18 to 90 years old, resided in around 25 geographic areas of the United States, and were enrolled through a virtual design. To assign participants to cohorts, the prospective study relied on clinical history that participants themselves reported in a screening survey and a study questionnaire. In the prospective study, mobile phlebotomists collected whole blood, serum and a nasopharyngeal or oropharyngeal swab from each participant. Additional blood draws and questionnaires over an approximately two-month period could optionally be provided by prospective study participants. Before DNA extraction, blood samples from the prospective study were shipped at room temperature or frozen.

The cysteine opens and the phenylalanine closes a CDR3 of 13 amino acids. The sequence is cut down to CDR3 DNA, 39 bases in frame from base 1. Taken from the germline V gene (reference sequence), the CDR1 and CDR2 loops are SGHAT and FQDESV. V is clipped by 1 base and J by 7 bases, and the sequence between their germline boundaries is 8 bases long. The data originate from a study of blood T cell repertoires in COVID-19 (dated by TCRdb to 2018 to 2020). Regarding the complete study: ImmuneRACE Cohort 3 recovered participants were defined by two consecutive negative NP/OP PCR tests, healthcare professional clearance, or symptom resolution. The samples were drawn from two sources: the first 160 participants of the ongoing ImmuneRACE study, and 1,200 or so subjects contributed by 6 global collaborators. Samples from collaborators originated in the United States, Italy and Spain and spanned both the acute and convalescent phases of COVID-19. Subjects who had been exposed to COVID-19, were actively infected with it, or had recovered from it provided the deeply sampled blood TCRbeta repertoires that made up the dataset. Where available, HLA class I and class II types were obtained from metadata supplied by the sample provider rather than from assay-based typing. Sample metadata almost always included a de-identified subject ID, COVID-19 status, age in years and sex. The repertoires were made available in a free public database intended to serve as a resource for research on the immune response to SARS-CoV-2. The material from the prospective study consisted of cDNA or gDNA derived from T cells, B-cell-depleted T cells, or PBMCs. General findings and caveats noted by the study authors: The amount of clinical and demographic metadata varied by source and participant and was provided uncurated.

The immunoSEQ Assay, a bias-controlled multiplex PCR, was used to amplify TCRbeta CDR3 regions from genomic DNA. The original methods were these. Within the assay, amplification of reference gene primers was used to estimate how many nucleated cells each sample contained. To quantify the absolute abundance of each unique TCRbeta CDR3 rearrangement, sequence reads were collapsed and filtered. Productive Simpson clonality was computed per sample as the square root of Simpson's diversity index over productive rearrangements. The immuneACCESS repertoire file appears here via TCRdb, limited to in-frame rearrangements. These files lack a portion of the clones; in checked studies, under half of the deficit traces to unresolved V genes, and the cause of the others is not known. That table supplies the V and J calls and clone size; D and trimming were determined from the DNA. For this sample the table gives under 300,000 clones, of which more than 70% were detected only once. The ten most abundant clones make up under 2.5% of the sample.

This receptor chain uses TRBV11-1 and TRBJ2-1, with an unclear D gene assignment. Specimen: PBMCs or T cells enriched from blood (not recorded which). The receptor's source is a woman aged 60-70 years in a cohort exposed to, infected with or recovered from COVID-19 (not recorded which). The DNA sequence is TGTGCCAGCAGCTTAGATCTCGGGAATGAGCAGTTCTTC. This is translated as CASSLDLGNEQFF.